This TCR beta chain was identified during a study of T cell responses to AZD1222 COVID-19 vaccine. Worth noting for this clone: Its antigen is unknown.

Study-level points and caveats: Regions 160-218 and 743-854 dominated among vaccine-associated CD4 TCRs spanning spike.

After removal of 4 bases from V and 2 bases from J, the junction contained 8 bases not matched to a gene. This CDR3 spans 16 amino acids. Per germline, CDR1 SGHNT and CDR2 YENEEA. The protocol was immunoSEQ multiplex PCR, while the TCRdb copy is restricted to in-frame clones and leaves out a portion. The profile shows about 130,000 clones, 70% to 90% of them singletons. The specimen was peripheral blood, collected on day 0 of AZD1222 vaccination. The genes are TRBV11-3 and TRBJ1-2; 9 bases fit TRBD1. This clonotype was obtained from an adult in good health. The CDR3 coding sequence is TGTGCCAGCAGCTCCACGGGGACAGGGATGAACTATGGCTACACCTTC. It yields the protein CASSSTGTGMNYGYTF.